The 4 T cell receptor beta chains listed next were all sequenced from one sample in a study of blood T cell repertoires in COVID-19. Sequencing used immunoSEQ multiplex PCR; TCRdb keeps in-frame clones, though not all of them. The sample contains about 400,000 clones, around nine tenths of which appear only once. The specimen sequenced was peripheral blood. The receptors stem from a human donor in a cohort sampled during active COVID-19.

This clone counts as large. This rearrangement joins TRBV11-2 to TRBJ2-7; 7 bases line up with TRBD1. Trimming took 3 bases from V and 3 from J; bases not matched to a gene: 11. The germline CDR1 and CDR2 sequences are SGHAT and FQNNGV. This CDR3 spans 16 amino acids. CDR3 nucleotides: TGTGCCAGCAGCTTGAGTCCGCAGGGGGTCTTCTACGAGCAGTACTTC. Amino acid sequence: CASSLSPQGVFYEQYF.

The chain has TRBV5-1 and TRBJ2-3; TRBD1 aligns across 7 bases. V was clipped by 3 bases and J by 3 bases; unmatched bases: 7. The CDR3 covers 15 residues. Germline-derived CDR1 and CDR2 are SGHRS and YFSETQ. DNA for the CDR3: TGCGCCAGCAGCTCGGACAGGTTAAGGACAGATACGCAGTATTTT. Amino acid sequence: CASSSDRLRTDTQYF.

This chain joins TRBV7-9 and TRBJ2-3; 13 bases fit TRBD2. From germline, CDR1 is SEHNR and CDR2 FQNEAQ (reference sequence). The V and J ends lost 5 bases and 0 bases, in that order; junction bases with no gene match: 5. CDR3 size: 17 residues. The CDR3 sequence: CASSHGLAGESTDTQYF. In DNA form, the CDR3 reads TGTGCCAGCAGCCATGGACTAGCGGGAGAGAGCACAGATACGCAGTATTTT.

The rearrangement uses TRBV5-4 and TRBJ2-7; D gene unclear. This CDR3 has 14 residues. Germline loops: CDR1 SGHNT, CDR2 YYREEE (reference sequence). The ends were cut back, 4 bases at V and 0 bases at J, with 11 bases in the middle. The chain's CDR3 is CASSPTAGSYEQYF. CDR3 in DNA: TGTGCCAGCAGCCCCACAGCCGGCTCCTACGAGCAGTACTTC.